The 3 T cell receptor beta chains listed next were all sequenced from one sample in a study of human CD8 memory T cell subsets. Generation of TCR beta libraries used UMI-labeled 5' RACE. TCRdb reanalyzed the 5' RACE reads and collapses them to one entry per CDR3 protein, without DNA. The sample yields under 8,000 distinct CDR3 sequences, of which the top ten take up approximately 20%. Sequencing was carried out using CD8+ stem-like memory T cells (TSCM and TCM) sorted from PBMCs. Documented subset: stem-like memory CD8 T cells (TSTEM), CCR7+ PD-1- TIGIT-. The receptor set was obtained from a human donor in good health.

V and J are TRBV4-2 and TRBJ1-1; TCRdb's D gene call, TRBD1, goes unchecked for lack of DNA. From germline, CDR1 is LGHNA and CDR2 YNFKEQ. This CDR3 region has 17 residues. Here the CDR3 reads CASSQAGVGVQNTEAFF.

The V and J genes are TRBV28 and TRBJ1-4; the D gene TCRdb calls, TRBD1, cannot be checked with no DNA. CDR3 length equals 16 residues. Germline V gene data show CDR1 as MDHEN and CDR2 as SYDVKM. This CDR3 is CASSLRTGLGSEKLFF.

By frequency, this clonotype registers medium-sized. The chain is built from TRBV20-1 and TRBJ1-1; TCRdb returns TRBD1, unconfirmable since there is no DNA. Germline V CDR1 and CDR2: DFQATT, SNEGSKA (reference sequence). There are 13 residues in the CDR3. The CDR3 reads CSASPGGATEAFF.